This T cell receptor beta chain was documented in a study of cytomegalovirus exposure and HLA in healthy donors. The donors belonged to the approximately 120-subject validation cohort, separate from the roughly 650-subject first cohort. Clones were read by immunoSEQ multiplex PCR, and TCRdb kept only the in-frame ones, dropping some. The data hold 56,000 or so clones, with 93% observed a single time. Trimming took 2 bases from V and 2 from J, leaving 7 bases between them. This CDR3 contains 14 residues. Germline V gene data show CDR1 as MNHNS and CDR2 as SASEGT. The receptor comes from a woman aged 18-30 years in good health and CMV-seropositive. The specimen was PBMCs. The chain couples TRBV6-1 to TRBJ1-5; no reliable D call. CDR3 nucleotide sequence: TGTGCCAGCAGTGAATATGGAGGCAATCAGCCCCAGCATTTT. Amino acids: CASSEYGGNQPQHF.